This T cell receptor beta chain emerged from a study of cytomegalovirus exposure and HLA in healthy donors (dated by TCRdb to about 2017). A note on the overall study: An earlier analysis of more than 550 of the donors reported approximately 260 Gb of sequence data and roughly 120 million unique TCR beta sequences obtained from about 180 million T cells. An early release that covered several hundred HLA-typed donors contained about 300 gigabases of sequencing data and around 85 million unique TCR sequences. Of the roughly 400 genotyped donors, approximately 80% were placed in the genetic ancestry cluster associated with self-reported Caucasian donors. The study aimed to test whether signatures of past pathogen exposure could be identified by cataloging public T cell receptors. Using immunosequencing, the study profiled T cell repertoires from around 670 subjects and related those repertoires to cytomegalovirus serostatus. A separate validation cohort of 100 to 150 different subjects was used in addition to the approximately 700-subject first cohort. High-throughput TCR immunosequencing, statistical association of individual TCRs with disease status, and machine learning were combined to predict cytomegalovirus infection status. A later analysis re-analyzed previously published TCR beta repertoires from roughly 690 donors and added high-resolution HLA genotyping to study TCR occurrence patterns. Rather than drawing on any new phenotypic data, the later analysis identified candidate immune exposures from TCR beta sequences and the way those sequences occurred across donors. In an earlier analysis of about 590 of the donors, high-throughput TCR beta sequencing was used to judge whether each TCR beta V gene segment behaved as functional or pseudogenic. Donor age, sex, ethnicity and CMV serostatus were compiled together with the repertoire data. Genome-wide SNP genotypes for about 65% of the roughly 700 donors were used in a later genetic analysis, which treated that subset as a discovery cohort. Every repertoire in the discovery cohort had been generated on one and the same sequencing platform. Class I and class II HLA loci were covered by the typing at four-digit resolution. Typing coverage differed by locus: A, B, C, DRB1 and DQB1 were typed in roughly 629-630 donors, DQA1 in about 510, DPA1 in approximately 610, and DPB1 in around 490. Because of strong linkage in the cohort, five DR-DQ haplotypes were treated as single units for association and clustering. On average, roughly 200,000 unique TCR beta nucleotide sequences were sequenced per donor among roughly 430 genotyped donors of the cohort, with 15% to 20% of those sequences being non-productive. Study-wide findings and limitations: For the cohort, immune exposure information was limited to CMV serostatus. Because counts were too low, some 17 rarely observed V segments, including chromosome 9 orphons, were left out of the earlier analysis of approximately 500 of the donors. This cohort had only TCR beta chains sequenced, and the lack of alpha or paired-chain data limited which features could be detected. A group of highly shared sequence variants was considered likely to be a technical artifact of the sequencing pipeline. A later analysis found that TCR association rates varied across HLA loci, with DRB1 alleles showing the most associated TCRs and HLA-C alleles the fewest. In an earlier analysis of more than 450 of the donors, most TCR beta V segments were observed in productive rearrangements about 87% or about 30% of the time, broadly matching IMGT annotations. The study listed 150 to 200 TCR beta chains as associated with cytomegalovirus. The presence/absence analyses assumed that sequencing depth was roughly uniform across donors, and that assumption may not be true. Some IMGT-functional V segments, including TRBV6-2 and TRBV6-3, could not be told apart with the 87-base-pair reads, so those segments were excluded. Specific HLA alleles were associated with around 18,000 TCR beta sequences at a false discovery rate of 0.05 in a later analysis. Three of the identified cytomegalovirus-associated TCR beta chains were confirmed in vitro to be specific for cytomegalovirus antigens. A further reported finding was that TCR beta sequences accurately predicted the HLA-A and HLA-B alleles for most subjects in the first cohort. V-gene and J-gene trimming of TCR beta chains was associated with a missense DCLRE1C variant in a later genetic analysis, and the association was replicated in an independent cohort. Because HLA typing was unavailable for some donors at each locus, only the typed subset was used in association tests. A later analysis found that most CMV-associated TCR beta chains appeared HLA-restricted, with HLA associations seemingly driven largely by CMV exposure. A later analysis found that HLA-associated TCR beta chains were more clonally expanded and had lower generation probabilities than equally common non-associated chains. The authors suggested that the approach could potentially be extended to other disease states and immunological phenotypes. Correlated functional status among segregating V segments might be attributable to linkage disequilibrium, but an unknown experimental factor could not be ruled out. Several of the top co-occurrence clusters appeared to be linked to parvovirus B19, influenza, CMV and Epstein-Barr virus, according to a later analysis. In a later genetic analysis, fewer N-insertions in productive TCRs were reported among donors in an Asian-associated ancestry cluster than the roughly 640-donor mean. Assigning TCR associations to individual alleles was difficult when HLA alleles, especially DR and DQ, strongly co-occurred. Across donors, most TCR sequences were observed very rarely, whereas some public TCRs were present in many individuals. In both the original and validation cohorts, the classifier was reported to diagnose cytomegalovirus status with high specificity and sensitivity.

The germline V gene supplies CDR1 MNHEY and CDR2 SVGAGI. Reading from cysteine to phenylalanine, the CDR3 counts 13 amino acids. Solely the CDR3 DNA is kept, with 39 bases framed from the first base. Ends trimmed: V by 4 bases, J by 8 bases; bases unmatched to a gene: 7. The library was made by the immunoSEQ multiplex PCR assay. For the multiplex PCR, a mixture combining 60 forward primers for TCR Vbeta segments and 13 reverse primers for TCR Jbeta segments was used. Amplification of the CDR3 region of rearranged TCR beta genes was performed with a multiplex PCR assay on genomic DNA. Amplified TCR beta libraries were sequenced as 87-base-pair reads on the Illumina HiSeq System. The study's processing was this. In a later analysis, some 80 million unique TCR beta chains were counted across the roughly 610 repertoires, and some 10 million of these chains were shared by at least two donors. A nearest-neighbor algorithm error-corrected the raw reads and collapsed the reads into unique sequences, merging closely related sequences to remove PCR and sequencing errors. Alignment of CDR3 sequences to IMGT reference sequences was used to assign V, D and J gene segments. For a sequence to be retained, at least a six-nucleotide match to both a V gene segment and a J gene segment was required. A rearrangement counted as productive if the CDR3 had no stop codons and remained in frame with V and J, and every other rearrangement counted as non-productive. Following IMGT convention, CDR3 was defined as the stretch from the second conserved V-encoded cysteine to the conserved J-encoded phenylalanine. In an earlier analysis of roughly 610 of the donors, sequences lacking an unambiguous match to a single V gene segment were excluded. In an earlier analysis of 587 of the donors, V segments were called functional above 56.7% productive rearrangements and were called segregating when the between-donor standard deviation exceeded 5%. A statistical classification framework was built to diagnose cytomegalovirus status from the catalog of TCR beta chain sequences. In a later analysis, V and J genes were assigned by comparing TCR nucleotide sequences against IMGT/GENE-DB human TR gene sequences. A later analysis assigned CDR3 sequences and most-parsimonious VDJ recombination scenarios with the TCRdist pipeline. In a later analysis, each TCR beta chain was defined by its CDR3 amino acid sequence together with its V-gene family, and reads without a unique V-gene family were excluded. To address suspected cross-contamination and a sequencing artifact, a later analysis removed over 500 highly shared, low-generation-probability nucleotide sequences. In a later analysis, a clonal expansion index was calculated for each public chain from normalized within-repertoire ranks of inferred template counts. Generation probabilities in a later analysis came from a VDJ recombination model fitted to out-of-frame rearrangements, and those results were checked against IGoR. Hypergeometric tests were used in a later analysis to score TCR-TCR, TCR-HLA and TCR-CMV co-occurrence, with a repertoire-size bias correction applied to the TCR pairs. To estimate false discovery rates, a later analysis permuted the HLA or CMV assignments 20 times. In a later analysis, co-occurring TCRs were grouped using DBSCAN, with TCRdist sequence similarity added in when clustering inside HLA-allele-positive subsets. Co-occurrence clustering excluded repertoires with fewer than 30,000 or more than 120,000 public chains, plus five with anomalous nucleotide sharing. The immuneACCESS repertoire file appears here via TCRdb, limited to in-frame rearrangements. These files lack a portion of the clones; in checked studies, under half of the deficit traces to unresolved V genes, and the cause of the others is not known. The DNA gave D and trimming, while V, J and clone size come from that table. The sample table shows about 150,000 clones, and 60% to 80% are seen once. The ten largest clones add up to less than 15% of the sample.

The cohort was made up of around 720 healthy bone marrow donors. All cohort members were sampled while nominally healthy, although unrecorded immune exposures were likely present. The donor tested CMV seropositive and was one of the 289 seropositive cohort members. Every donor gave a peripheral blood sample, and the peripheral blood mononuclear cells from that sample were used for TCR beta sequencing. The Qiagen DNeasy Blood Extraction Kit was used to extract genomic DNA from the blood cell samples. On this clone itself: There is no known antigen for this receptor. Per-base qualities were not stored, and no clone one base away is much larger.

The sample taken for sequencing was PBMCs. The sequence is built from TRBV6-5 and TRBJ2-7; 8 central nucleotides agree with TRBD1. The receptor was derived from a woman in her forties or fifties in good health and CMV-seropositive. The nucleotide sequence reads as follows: TGTGCCAGCAGTTCCCCCGACAGGGGCAAGCAGTACTTC. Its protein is CASSSPDRGKQYF.